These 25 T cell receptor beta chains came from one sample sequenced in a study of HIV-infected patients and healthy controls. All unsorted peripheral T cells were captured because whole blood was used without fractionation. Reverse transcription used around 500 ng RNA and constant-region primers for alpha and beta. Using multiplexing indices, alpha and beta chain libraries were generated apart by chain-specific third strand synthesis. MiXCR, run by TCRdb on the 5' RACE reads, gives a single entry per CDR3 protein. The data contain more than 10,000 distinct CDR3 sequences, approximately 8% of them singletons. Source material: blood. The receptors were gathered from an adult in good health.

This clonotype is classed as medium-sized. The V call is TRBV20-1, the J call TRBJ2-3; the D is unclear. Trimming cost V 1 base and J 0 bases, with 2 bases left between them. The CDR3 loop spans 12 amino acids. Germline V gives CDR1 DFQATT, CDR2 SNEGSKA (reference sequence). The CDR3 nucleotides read TGCAGTGCTAGAGCGAGCACAGATACGCAGTATTTT. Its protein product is CSARASTDTQYF.

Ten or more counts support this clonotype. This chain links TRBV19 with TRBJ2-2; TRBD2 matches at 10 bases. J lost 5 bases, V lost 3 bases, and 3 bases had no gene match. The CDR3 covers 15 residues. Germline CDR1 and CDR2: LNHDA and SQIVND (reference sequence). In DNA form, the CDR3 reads TGTGCCAGTAGTATGGATAGCGGGGGGACCGGGGAGCTGTTTTTT. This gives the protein CASSMDSGGTGELFF.

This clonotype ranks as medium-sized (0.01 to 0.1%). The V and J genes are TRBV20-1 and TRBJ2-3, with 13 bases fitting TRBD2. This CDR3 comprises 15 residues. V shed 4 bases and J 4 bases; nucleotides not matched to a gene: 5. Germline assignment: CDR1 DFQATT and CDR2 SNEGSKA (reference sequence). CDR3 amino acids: CSAIGTSGISDTQYF. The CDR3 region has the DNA TGCAGTGCTATCGGGACTAGCGGGATTTCAGATACGCAGTATTTT.

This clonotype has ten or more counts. The CDR3 sequence is CSAPAGGGSSSYNEQFF. The CDR3 DNA sequence: TGCAGTGCGCCGGCGGGCGGGGGCTCTTCTTCCTACAATGAGCAGTTCTTC. V is TRBV20-1 and J is TRBJ2-1; possible D gene TRBD2, 7 bases. Germline CDR1 reads DFQATT; CDR2 reads SNEGSKA (reference sequence). The CDR3 is 17 residues long. Trimming pared 6 bases from V and 1 base from J, leaving 22 bases between.

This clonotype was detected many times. CDR3: CASSPIESSYNEQFF. CDR3 sequence (DNA): TGTGCCAGCAGCCCGATCGAGAGCTCCTACAATGAGCAGTTCTTC. The rearrangement joins TRBV5-4 to TRBJ2-1; D is ambiguous. The CDR3 has 15 residues. V lost 4 bases to trimming and J lost 0 bases, with 11 bases between them. Germline values: CDR1 SGHNT, CDR2 YYREEE (reference sequence).

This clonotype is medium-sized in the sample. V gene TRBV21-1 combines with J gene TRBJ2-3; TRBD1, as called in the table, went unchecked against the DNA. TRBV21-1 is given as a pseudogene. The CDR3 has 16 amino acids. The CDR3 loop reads CASSNLSLQGTDTQYF. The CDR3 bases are TGTGCCAGCAGCAATTTGTCTCTCCAGGGAACAGATACGCAGTATTTT.

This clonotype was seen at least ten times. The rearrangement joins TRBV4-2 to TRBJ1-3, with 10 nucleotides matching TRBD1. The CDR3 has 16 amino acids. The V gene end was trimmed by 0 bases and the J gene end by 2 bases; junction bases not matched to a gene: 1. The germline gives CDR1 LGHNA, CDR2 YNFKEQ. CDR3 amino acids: CASSQEGQGTGNTIYF. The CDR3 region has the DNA TGTGCCAGCAGCCAAGAGGGACAGGGGACTGGAAACACCATATATTTT.

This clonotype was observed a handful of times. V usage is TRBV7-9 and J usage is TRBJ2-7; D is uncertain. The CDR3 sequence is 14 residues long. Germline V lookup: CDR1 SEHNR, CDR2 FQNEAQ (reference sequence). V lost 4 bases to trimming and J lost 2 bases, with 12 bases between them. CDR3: CASSSDLFPYEQYF. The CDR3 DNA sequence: TGTGCCAGCAGCTCGGACCTCTTTCCCTACGAGCAGTACTTC.

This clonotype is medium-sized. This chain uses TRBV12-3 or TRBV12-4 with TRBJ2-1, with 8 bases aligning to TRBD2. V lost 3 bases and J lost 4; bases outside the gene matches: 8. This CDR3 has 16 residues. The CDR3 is CASSLRRGVLYNEQFF. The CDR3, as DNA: TGTGCCAGCAGTTTGAGGCGGGGGGTTCTTTACAATGAGCAGTTCTTC.

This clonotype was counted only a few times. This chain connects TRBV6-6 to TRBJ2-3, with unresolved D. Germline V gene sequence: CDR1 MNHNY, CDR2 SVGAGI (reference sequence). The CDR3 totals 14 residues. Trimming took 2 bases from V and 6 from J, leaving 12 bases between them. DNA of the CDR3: TGTGCCAGCAGTTACACCGAAGGGTTGGATACGCAGTATTTT. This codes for CASSYTEGLDTQYF.

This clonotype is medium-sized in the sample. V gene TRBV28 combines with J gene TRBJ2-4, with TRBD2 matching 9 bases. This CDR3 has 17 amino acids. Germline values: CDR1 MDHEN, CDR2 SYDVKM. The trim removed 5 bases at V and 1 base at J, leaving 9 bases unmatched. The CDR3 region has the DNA TGTGCCAGCAGTCGAGTCAGCGGGGGGCTGGCCAAAAACATTCAGTACTTC. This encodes CASSRVSGGLAKNIQYF.

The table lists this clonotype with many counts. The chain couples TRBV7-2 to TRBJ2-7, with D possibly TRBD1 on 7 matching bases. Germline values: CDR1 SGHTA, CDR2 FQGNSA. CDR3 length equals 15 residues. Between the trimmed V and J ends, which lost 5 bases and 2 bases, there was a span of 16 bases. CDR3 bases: TGTGCCAGCAGCCAGCAGGGGGGAGGCACCTACGAGCAGTACTTC. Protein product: CASSQQGGGTYEQYF. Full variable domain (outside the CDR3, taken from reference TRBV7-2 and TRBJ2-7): GAGVSQSPSNKVTEKGKDVELRCDPISGHTALYWYRQSLGQGLEFLIYFQGNSAPDKSGLPSDRFSAERTGGSVSTLTIQRTQQEDSAVYLCASSQQGGGTYEQYFGPGTRLTVT.

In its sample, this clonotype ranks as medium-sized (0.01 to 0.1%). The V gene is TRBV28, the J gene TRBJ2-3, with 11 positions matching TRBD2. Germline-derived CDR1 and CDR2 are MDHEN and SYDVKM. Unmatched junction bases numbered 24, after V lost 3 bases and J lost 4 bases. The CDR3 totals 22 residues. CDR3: CASSFPLSYSGGARPSSDTQYF. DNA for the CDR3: TGTGCCAGCAGTTTCCCACTAAGTTATAGCGGGGGGGCCCGTCCCTCTTCAGATACGCAGTATTTT.

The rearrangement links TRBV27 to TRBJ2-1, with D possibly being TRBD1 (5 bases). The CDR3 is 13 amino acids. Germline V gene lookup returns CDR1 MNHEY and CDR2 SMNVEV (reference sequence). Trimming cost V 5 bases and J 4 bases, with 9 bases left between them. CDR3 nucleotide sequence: TGTGCCAGCAGTGGGGCGGTGTACAATGAGCAGTTCTTC. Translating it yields CASSGAVYNEQFF.

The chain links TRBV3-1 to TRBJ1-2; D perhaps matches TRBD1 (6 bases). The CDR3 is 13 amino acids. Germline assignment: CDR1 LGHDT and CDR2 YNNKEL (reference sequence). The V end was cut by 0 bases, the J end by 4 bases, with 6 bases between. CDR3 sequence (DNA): TGTGCCAGCAGCCAAGAGGACAGCTATGGCTACACCTTC. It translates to CASSQEDSYGYTF.

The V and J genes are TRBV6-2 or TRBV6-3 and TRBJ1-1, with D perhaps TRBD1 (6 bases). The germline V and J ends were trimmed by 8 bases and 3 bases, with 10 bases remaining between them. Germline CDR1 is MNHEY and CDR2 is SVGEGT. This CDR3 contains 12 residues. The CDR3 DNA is TGTGCCAGCCATCGGACAGACACTGAAGCTTTCTTT. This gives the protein CASHRTDTEAFF.

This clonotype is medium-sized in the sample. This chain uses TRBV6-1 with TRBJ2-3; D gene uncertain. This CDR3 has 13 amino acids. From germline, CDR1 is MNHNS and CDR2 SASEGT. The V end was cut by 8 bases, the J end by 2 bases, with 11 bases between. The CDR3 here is CASVKADTDTQYF. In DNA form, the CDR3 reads TGTGCCAGCGTGAAAGCAGACACAGATACGCAGTATTTT.

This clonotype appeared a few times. CDR3 DNA: TGCAGTGCTGCCTCACCTGGTATCACCACTGAAGCTTTCTTT. Amino acid sequence: CSAASPGITTEAFF. V usage is TRBV20-1 and J usage is TRBJ1-1; no firm D call. V lost 5 bases and J 4 bases, leaving 17 bases between the germline ends. CDR1 is DFQATT and CDR2 is SNEGSKA in the germline V gene (reference sequence). The CDR3 extends over 14 amino acids.

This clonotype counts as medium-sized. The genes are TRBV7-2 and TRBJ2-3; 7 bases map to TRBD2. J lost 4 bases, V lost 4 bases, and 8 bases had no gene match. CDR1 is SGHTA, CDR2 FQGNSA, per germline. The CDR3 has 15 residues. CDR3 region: CASSSGLTRPDTQYF. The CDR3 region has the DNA TGTGCCAGCAGCTCGGGACTAACCCGCCCAGATACGCAGTATTTT.

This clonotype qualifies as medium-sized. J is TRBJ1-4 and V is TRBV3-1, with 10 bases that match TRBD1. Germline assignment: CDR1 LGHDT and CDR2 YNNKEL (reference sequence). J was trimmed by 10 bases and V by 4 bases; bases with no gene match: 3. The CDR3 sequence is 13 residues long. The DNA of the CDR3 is TGTGCCAGCAGCCCGGGACAGGGGATAAAACTGTTTTTT. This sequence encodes CASSPGQGIKLFF.

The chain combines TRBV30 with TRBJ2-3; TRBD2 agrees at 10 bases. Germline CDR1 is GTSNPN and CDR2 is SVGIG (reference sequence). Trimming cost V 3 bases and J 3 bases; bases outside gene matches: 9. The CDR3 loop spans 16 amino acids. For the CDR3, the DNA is TGTGCCTGGAGCCCCGGATCGACTAGCGGGACAGATACGCAGTATTTT. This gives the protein CAWSPGSTSGTDTQYF.

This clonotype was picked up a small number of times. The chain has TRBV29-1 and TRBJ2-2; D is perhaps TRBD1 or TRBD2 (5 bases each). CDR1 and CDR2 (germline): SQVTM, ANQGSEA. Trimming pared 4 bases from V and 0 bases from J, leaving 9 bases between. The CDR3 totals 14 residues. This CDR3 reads CSVVGRANTGELFF. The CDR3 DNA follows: TGCAGCGTTGTGGGACGGGCGAACACCGGGGAGCTGTTTTTT.

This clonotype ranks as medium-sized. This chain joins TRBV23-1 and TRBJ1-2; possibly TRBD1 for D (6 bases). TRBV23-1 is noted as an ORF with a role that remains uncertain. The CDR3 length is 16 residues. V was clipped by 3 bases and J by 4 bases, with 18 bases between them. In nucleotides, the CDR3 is TGCGCCAGCAGTCAGGGGTGGGGGGCCTCTTGCTATGGCTACACCTTC. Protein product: CASSQGWGASCYGYTF.

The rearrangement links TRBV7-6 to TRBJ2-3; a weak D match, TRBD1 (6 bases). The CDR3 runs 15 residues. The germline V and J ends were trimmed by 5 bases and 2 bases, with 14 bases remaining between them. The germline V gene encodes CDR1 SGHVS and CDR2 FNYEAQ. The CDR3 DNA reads TGTGCCAGCAGCACTACAGGGCAATACACAGATACGCAGTATTTT. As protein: CASSTTGQYTDTQYF.

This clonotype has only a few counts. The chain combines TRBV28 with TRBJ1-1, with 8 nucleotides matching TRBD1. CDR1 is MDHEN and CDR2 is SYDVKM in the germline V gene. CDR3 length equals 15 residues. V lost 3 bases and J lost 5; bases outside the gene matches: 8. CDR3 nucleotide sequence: TGTGCCAGCAGTTTCGAAACAGGGGGGGGTACTGAAGCTTTCTTT. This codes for CASSFETGGGTEAFF.